Listed here is a single T cell receptor beta chain. Its specificity is not known. The germline V gene encodes CDR1 SEHNR and CDR2 FQNEAQ (reference sequence). V lost 1 base, J lost 2 bases, and 12 bases lay in between. CDR3 size: 16 residues. This sample was included in a study of cytomegalovirus exposure and HLA in healthy donors. The study's findings and limits: TRBV6-2, TRBV6-3 and other indistinguishable V segments were excluded. Using the classifier, cytomegalovirus status was reportedly diagnosed with high specificity and sensitivity. Later analysis demonstrated an association between a missense DCLRE1C variant and TCR beta V- and J-gene trimming. Another analysis was done later, and it associated around 17,000 TCR beta sequences with HLA alleles at 0.05 false discovery rate.

PCR used 60 Vbeta primers and 13 Jbeta primers. Clones were sequenced by immunoSEQ multiplex PCR, and TCRdb holds only the in-frame ones, with some missing. The repertoire has 95,000 to 130,000 clones, roughly 79% of them found once; the top ten carry 3% to 5%. The TCR sequence derives from a woman aged 30 to 39 in good health and CMV-seronegative. Sequenced input: PBMCs. The chain uses TRBV7-9 and TRBJ1-3, with D possibly TRBD1 on 5 matching bases. The CDR3 nucleotides read TGTGCCAGCAGCTTAGGGGGACTACGGACTGGAAACACCATATATTTT. This encodes CASSLGGLRTGNTIYF.